The 27 T cell receptor beta chains listed next were all sequenced from one sample in a study of human CD8 memory T cell subsets. Construction of TCR beta libraries was accomplished by means of UMI-labeled 5' RACE. Following a re-call of the 5' RACE reads, TCRdb has one entry per CDR3 protein and lacks DNA. This sample's table reports about 5,000 distinct CDR3 sequences. Material: CD8+ T cells from PBMCs. These receptors came from a human donor in good health.

This clonotype is medium-sized by frequency. This chain links TRBV12-3 or TRBV12-4 with TRBJ2-1; the D call from TCRdb, TRBD1, cannot be confirmed without DNA. The length of the CDR3 is 14 residues. CDR3 protein: CASSREQVYNEQFF.

Judged by frequency, this clonotype is medium-sized. The rearrangement uses TRBV6-4 and TRBJ2-2. There are 13 residues in the CDR3. The germline V gene has CDR1 MRHNA and CDR2 SNTAGT. This CDR3 reads CASSDSGTGELFF.

J is TRBJ2-7 and V is TRBV6-4. In germline, CDR1 is MRHNA, CDR2 SNTAGT. There are 14 residues in the CDR3. The CDR3 reads CASSESESSYEQYF.

The chain has TRBV4-2 and TRBJ1-1. The CDR3 totals 11 residues. Germline V gene data show CDR1 as LGHNA and CDR2 as YNFKEQ. CDR3 sequence: CASSSSTEAFF.

The chain is built from TRBV6-5 and TRBJ2-1; the TCRdb D gene call, TRBD2, has no DNA to confirm it. Germline loops: CDR1 MNHEY, CDR2 SVGAGI. The CDR3 runs 15 residues. This CDR3 is CASSTSGGDYNEQFF.

This chain joins TRBV4-1 and TRBJ1-5; lacking DNA, the TRBD1 call made by TCRdb goes unchecked. Germline V lookup: CDR1 MGHRA, CDR2 YSYEKL. This CDR3 contains 16 residues. CDR3 in amino acids: CASSQEKTGFGQPQHF.

The rearrangement uses TRBV6-4 and TRBJ2-1; TCRdb picks TRBD2, but there is no DNA to check that call. This CDR3 has 12 amino acids. Germline V lookup: CDR1 MRHNA, CDR2 SNTAGT. The CDR3: CASSEREGEQFF.

The CDR3 loop reads CASGLAGDSYNEQFF. This chain joins TRBV6-2 or TRBV6-3 and TRBJ2-1; TCRdb's assignment of TRBD2 cannot be checked, as there is no DNA. The CDR3 loop spans 15 amino acids. Germline V gives CDR1 MNHEY, CDR2 SVGEGT.

Its frequency marks this clonotype as medium-sized. The rearrangement uses TRBV6-2 or TRBV6-3 and TRBJ2-1; lacking DNA, the TRBD2 call made by TCRdb goes unchecked. CDR3 length equals 15 residues. Germline assignment: CDR1 MNHEY and CDR2 SVGEGT. The CDR3 loop is CASSSGTSGVNEQFF.

The chain is built from TRBV6-2 or TRBV6-3 and TRBJ2-7; TCRdb's D call of TRBD1 is untestable without DNA. There are 15 residues in the CDR3. The germline V gene has CDR1 MNHEY and CDR2 SVGEGT. The CDR3 loop reads CASSYAGTGGYEQYF.

The chain uses TRBV4-3 and TRBJ2-7. The CDR3 covers 13 residues. Germline values: CDR1 LGHNA, CDR2 YSLEER. CDR3 region: CASSQDQRYEQYF.

This chain joins TRBV23-1 and TRBJ2-1; there is no DNA to check the TCRdb D call of TRBD2. TRBV23-1 is known as an ORF, though its function is uncertain. CDR3 length: 17 residues. This CDR3 is CASSQSGVARSYNEQFF.

The chain uses TRBV6-5 and TRBJ1-1; TCRdb designates TRBD1, a call that cannot be tested without DNA. Per germline, CDR1 MNHEY and CDR2 SVGAGI. This CDR3 is built from 14 residues. CDR3 loop: CASSFRTESTEAFF.

The V gene is TRBV25-1, the J gene TRBJ2-2; TCRdb gives TRBD1 as the D gene, but with no DNA this cannot be confirmed. The CDR3 consists of 14 residues. Per germline, CDR1 MGHDK and CDR2 SYGVNS. CDR3 amino acids: CASSGQGVTGELFF.

The chain uses TRBV6-4 and TRBJ1-1; TCRdb's D gene call, TRBD1, goes unchecked for lack of DNA. Germline-derived CDR1 and CDR2 are MRHNA and SNTAGT. CDR3 length: 15 amino acids. The CDR3 reads CASSDSGQGAAEAFF.

By frequency, this clonotype is medium-sized. J is TRBJ2-3 and V is TRBV6-4; the D call of TRBD2 rests on TCRdb alone, since no DNA is present to check it. This CDR3 spans 16 amino acids. The germline gives CDR1 MRHNA, CDR2 SNTAGT. The CDR3 sequence is CASSDSTSGGADTQYF.

This clonotype is identified as medium-sized (0.01 to 0.1%) from frequency. CDR3 residues: CSASPASFDYNEQFF. The chain employs TRBV20-1 and TRBJ2-1; TCRdb's D call of TRBD2 is untestable without DNA. CDR3 length equals 15 residues. Germline V gene lookup returns CDR1 DFQATT and CDR2 SNEGSKA (reference sequence).

V usage is TRBV20-1 and J usage is TRBJ2-2; TCRdb designates TRBD2, a call that cannot be tested without DNA. Looked up from germline, CDR1 is DFQATT and CDR2 is SNEGSKA (reference sequence). The CDR3 is made up of 15 amino acids. CDR3 loop: CSARDGEADTGELFF.

This clonotype registers medium-sized by frequency. The chain has TRBV6-5 and TRBJ2-5; the TRBD2 assignment by TCRdb is unverifiable without DNA. Germline CDR1 reads MNHEY; CDR2 reads SVGAGI. This CDR3 has 15 amino acids. The chain's CDR3 is CASSLDEGPQETQYF.

CDR3 sequence: CASSPRTLSSYNEQFF. This rearrangement joins TRBV12-3 or TRBV12-4 to TRBJ2-1; TCRdb gives TRBD2 as the D gene, but with no DNA this cannot be confirmed. CDR3 length: 16 amino acids.

V usage is TRBV20-1 and J usage is TRBJ2-7; TCRdb calls TRBD1, which cannot be checked without DNA. Germline values: CDR1 DFQATT, CDR2 SNEGSKA (reference sequence). CDR3 length: 15 amino acids. The CDR3 is CSARQPEGSRYEQYF.

Its frequency marks this clonotype as medium-sized. The J gene is TRBJ2-7, the V gene TRBV7-2. Germline-derived CDR1 and CDR2 are SGHTA and FQGNSA. This CDR3 is 13 amino acids long. The CDR3 loop reads CASSKTATYEQYF.

The V call is TRBV5-4, the J call TRBJ2-7; TCRdb reports TRBD2, a call that lacks DNA to check it against. The CDR3 loop spans 15 amino acids. Per germline, CDR1 SGHNT and CDR2 YYREEE (reference sequence). The CDR3 reads CASSLGGGGSYEQYF.

The chain joins TRBV12-3 or TRBV12-4 to TRBJ2-3; without DNA, the TCRdb call of TRBD2 cannot be checked. The CDR3 consists of 16 residues. The CDR3 sequence: CASSPRTSGGTDTQYF.

Considering frequency, this clonotype is medium-sized (0.01 to 0.1%). The genes are TRBV30 and TRBJ2-2; with no DNA, the TCRdb D assignment of TRBD2 cannot be verified. CDR1 is GTSNPN and CDR2 is SVGIG in the germline V gene (reference sequence). The CDR3 runs to 13 residues. CDR3 sequence reads: CAWSRTPEGELFF.

The V and J genes are TRBV4-3 and TRBJ2-7. Germline V gene data show CDR1 as LGHNA and CDR2 as YSLEER. The CDR3 runs to 14 residues. CDR3 loop: CASSQDLGRYEQYF.

This clonotype is identified as large from frequency. The CDR3 sequence is CASSVDLQETQYF. The chain has TRBV4-1 and TRBJ2-5. CDR1 and CDR2 from the germline V gene are MGHRA and YSYEKL. This CDR3 has 13 amino acids.